This passage covers 3 T cell receptor beta chains from one sample sequenced in a study of T cell changes during pregnancy in multiple sclerosis. Produced via immunoSEQ multiplex PCR; TCRdb's table is partial and in-frame only. The table lists tens of thousands of clones, 85% to 95% of them singletons. The sample was peripheral blood, taken in the third trimester of pregnancy. Receptors were obtained from a female donor with multiple sclerosis, enrolled in a pregnancy study.

This chain connects TRBV5-6 to TRBJ2-2; D not resolved. The CDR3 runs to 15 residues. The germline gives CDR1 SGHDT, CDR2 YYEEEE. Trimming cost V 0 bases and J 0 bases, with 6 bases left between them. CDR3 bases: TGTGCCAGCAGCTTGGATTGGCCGAACACCGGGGAGCTGTTTTTT. It translates to CASSLDWPNTGELFF. Full variable domain (rest looked up from reference TRBV5-6 and TRBJ2-2): DAGVTQSPTHLIKTRGQQVTLRCSPKSGHDTVSWYQQALGQGPQFIFQYYEEEERQRGNFPDRFSGHQFPNYSSELNVNALLLGDSALYLCASSLDWPNTGELFFGEGSRLTVL.

The chain uses TRBV11-3 and TRBJ2-7; D possibly corresponds to TRBD1 (6 bases). Per germline, CDR1 SGHNT and CDR2 YENEEA. There are 14 residues in the CDR3. V shed 0 bases and J shed 3 bases, with 9 bases lying between them. CDR3 protein: CASSLEGQDYEQYF. Here the CDR3 DNA reads TGTGCCAGCAGCTTAGAGGGACAAGACTACGAGCAGTACTTC. The whole variable domain, filled in from reference TRBV11-3 and TRBJ2-7, reads EAGVVQSPRYKIIEKKQPVAFWCNPISGHNTLYWYLQNLGQGPELLIRYENEEAVDDSQLPKDRFSAERLKGVDSTLKIQPAELGDSAVYLCASSLEGQDYEQYFGPGTRLTVT.

The genes are TRBV10-3 and TRBJ1-6, with 7 positions matching TRBD1. The germline CDR1 and CDR2 sequences are ENHRY and SYGVKD. The CDR3 loop spans 14 amino acids. Trimming cost V 6 bases and J 6 bases; bases outside gene matches: 5. CDR3 bases: TGTGCCATCAGAAGGGACAGCATTAATTCACCCCTCCACTTT. It translates to CAIRRDSINSPLHF.